This T cell receptor beta chain was captured by sequencing in a study of regulatory T cells in long-lasting Graves disease. Time point noted: newly diagnosed GD, antithyroid drugs for less than 3 months. PBMC RNA was the source of the TCR library. Xi'an, China, was home to the endocrinology department that provided patients. In this sample, this clonotype turned up many times. HTBI primers from iRepertoire and Arm-PCR of CDR3 regions yielded the TCR beta libraries. TCRdb used MiXCR to reprocess the multiplex PCR reads, holding one entry per CDR3 protein. The sample lists more than 450,000 distinct CDR3 sequences, more than 10% seen once, with about 8.3% in the top ten. The germline gives CDR1 DFQATT, CDR2 SNEGSKA (reference sequence). The CDR3 is 14 amino acids. The ends lost 6 bases at V and 2 bases at J; junction bases unmatched: 6. These data were likewise used in another study, on T cells in Graves' hyperthyroidism and ophthalmopathy. That study reports: RT-PCR in the first round (using the HTBI primer set) targeted the TCR CDR3. In blood, most of the thyroid clonotypes expanded above 0.001 were also present. It was a median around seven months before onset that the model predicted ophthalmopathy.

The sequencing used peripheral blood mononuclear cells (PBMCs), collected at new diagnosis, from a patient treated with antithyroid drugs. This chain connects TRBV20-1 to TRBJ2-3; 9 bases are a match to TRBD2. The origin of this receptor is a woman in her thirties with Graves disease. CDR3: CSAGLAGSTDTQYF. Here the CDR3 DNA reads TGCAGTGCGGGGCTAGCGGGATCCACAGATACGCAGTATTTT.